The 18 T cell receptor beta chains given below trace back to one sample, sequenced in a study of shared clonotypes between healthy human individuals. TCRdb's table, derived via immunoSEQ multiplex PCR, lists solely in-frame clones and lacks some. The sample lists 2 million to 2.5 million clones, more than 90% occurring once. The sequenced sample consisted of naive CD4+ T cells sorted from blood. Subset meaning: CD45RA+ positively selected. The receptor set was obtained from a man between 18 and 29 years old in good health.

This clone was detected only once. The chain links TRBV7-2 to TRBJ1-6, with 8 positions matching TRBD1. This CDR3 comprises 15 residues. Germline V gene sequence: CDR1 SGHTA, CDR2 FQGNSA. The V segment lost 4 bases and the J segment 7 bases; nucleotides outside the gene matches: 6. CDR3 amino acids: CASSYRQGSNSPLHF. The CDR3 bases are TGTGCCAGCAGCTATAGACAGGGGTCGAATTCACCCCTCCACTTT.

The CDR3 protein is CASRTDGF. In DNA, the CDR3 is TGTGCCAGCAGGACGGACGGATTC. The chain carries TRBV21-1 and TRBJ1-2. TRBV21-1 is deemed a pseudogene. The CDR3 length is 8 residues.

The V gene is TRBV18, the J gene TRBJ2-7; D is possibly TRBD1 or TRBD2 (5 bases each). This CDR3 has 15 residues. The ends were cut back, 6 bases at V and 2 bases at J, with 17 bases in the middle. The germline V gene has CDR1 KGHSH and CDR2 LQKENI. DNA for the CDR3: TGTGCCAGCTCCCCAGCCGGGACGGTAACCTACGAGCAGTACTTC. Encoded protein: CASSPAGTVTYEQYF.

The V call is TRBV6-5, the J call TRBJ1-1; D call uncertain. Germline loops: CDR1 MNHEY, CDR2 SVGAGI. The CDR3 spans 15 residues. V was pared by 0 bases and J by 0 bases, with 8 bases between. In DNA, the CDR3 is TGTGCCAGCAGTTACTCCTTGGTTATGAACACTGAAGCTTTCTTT. It is translated as CASSYSLVMNTEAFF.

This chain connects TRBV11-2 to TRBJ2-5; 12 bases are shared with TRBD2. After removal of 1 base from V and 3 bases from J, the junction contained 3 bases not matched to a gene. The V gene's germline CDR1 is SGHAT and CDR2 FQNNGV. This CDR3 has 16 amino acids. The CDR3 DNA reads as TGTGCCAGCAGCTTAGCGCCTAGCGGGGGGGAAGAGACCCAGTACTTC. It specifies CASSLAPSGGEETQYF.

J is TRBJ2-7 and V is TRBV30, with 7 bases aligning to TRBD2. CDR1 and CDR2 (germline): GTSNPN, SVGIG (reference sequence). The CDR3 totals 12 residues. The trim removed 5 bases at V and 2 bases at J, leaving 3 bases unmatched. DNA of the CDR3: TGTGCCTGGGGGAGGGTCGCCTACGAGCAGTACTTC. As protein: CAWGRVAYEQYF. Filled out from reference TRBV30 and TRBJ2-7, the complete variable domain reads SQTIHQWPATLVQPVGSPLSLECTVEGTSNPNLYWYRQAAGRGLQLLFYSVGIGQISSEVPQNLSASRPQDRQFILSSKKLLLSDSGFYLCAWGRVAYEQYFGPGTRLTVT.

V gene TRBV9 combines with J gene TRBJ1-2, with a weak D call TRBD1 (5 bases). This CDR3 has 15 residues. The V gene lost 3 bases and the J gene lost 4 bases, with 16 bases spanning the gap. In germline, CDR1 is SGDLS, CDR2 YYNGEE. The CDR3 bases are TGTGCCAGCAGCGCTGGGGCAGGCGGGGTCTATGGCTACACCTTC. It encodes CASSAGAGGVYGYTF. Full variable domain (rest looked up from reference TRBV9 and TRBJ1-2): DSGVTQTPKHLITATGQRVTLRCSPRSGDLSVYWYQQSLDQGLQFLIQYYNGEERAKGNILERFSAQQFPDLHSELNLSSLELGDSALYFCASSAGAGGVYGYTFGSGTRLTVV.

This rearrangement joins TRBV5-4 to TRBJ2-4, with 8 bases identical to TRBD1. J lost 3 bases, V lost 7 bases, and 6 bases had no gene match. From germline, CDR1 is SGHNT and CDR2 YYREEE (reference sequence). The CDR3 spans 14 residues. The chain's CDR3 is CASSADRDKNIQYF. The CDR3 DNA reads as TGTGCCAGCTCAGCGGACAGGGACAAAAACATTCAGTACTTC.

This chain links TRBV5-1 with TRBJ1-1; TRBD1 aligns across 8 bases. The CDR3 loop spans 14 amino acids. Looked up from germline, CDR1 is SGHRS and CDR2 is YFSETQ. V lost 5 bases, J lost 5 bases, and 8 bases stayed unmatched. CDR3 amino acids: CASRTGQGRTEAFF. The CDR3 DNA sequence: TGCGCCAGCAGAACCGGACAGGGACGGACTGAAGCTTTCTTT.

V and J are TRBV11-1 and TRBJ1-6; D not certain. Trimming left V 5 bases short and J 10 bases short, with 9 bases between. The CDR3 is 12 residues long. CDR1 and CDR2 (germline): SGHAT, FQDESV (reference sequence). CDR3 amino acids: CASSAVDSPLHF. The CDR3 bases are TGTGCCAGCAGCGCCGTGGACTCACCCCTCCACTTT.

The chain joins TRBV28 to TRBJ1-4; D is unclear. Germline CDR1 reads MDHEN; CDR2 reads SYDVKM. This CDR3 has 14 amino acids. V dropped 6 bases and J dropped 7 bases, with 15 bases sitting between them. The CDR3 nucleotides are TGTGCCAGCAGACCCTCCCATGGGGTTGAAAAACTGTTTTTT. The encoded protein is CASRPSHGVEKLFF.

CDR3 DNA sequence: TGTGCCAGCAGTTACTCTCAACGACAAAGCCTCTATGGCTACACCTTC. This encodes CASSYSQRQSLYGYTF. V is TRBV6-5 and J is TRBJ1-2; no firm D call. Trimming took off 0 bases at V and 4 bases at J, with 15 bases between the two ends. CDR3 length: 16 residues. The germline gives CDR1 MNHEY, CDR2 SVGAGI.

This chain joins TRBV18 and TRBJ2-7; 8 nucleotides match TRBD2. V lost 6 bases to trimming and J lost 5 bases; unmatched junction nucleotides: 12. The CDR3 runs 15 residues. Germline CDR1 and CDR2: KGHSH and LQKENI. In DNA, the CDR3 is TGTGCCAGCTCTCCCAGTAGCGGGAACTACCACGAGCAGTACTTC. This translates into CASSPSSGNYHEQYF.

V gene TRBV4-1 combines with J gene TRBJ1-1; 7 nucleotides line up with TRBD1. The CDR3 consists of 16 residues. CDR1 and CDR2 (germline): MGHRA, YSYEKL. Germline trimming cut 2 bases from V and 4 bases from J; bases unmatched to any gene: 10. The chain's CDR3 is CASSQRKRDRATEAFF. The DNA of the CDR3 is TGCGCCAGCAGCCAACGAAAGCGCGACAGGGCCACTGAAGCTTTCTTT.

V and J are TRBV7-6 and TRBJ2-2; the D gene could be TRBD1 or TRBD2 (5 bases each). V was trimmed by 5 bases and J by 1 base, leaving 14 bases between them. The CDR3 is 16 amino acids. Germline V gene sequence: CDR1 SGHVS, CDR2 FNYEAQ. CDR3 in amino acids: CASSPLRGLNTGELFF. The CDR3 region has the DNA TGTGCCAGCAGCCCTCTACGGGGCTTGAACACCGGGGAGCTGTTTTTT.

This sequence joins TRBV7-9 and TRBJ2-5; possibly TRBD2 for D (7 bases). This CDR3 contains 14 residues. The germline CDR1 and CDR2 sequences are SEHNR and FQNEAQ (reference sequence). Trimming cost V 5 bases and J 2 bases, with 12 bases left between them. CDR3 DNA: TGTGCCAGCAGCCGGGGGGCGGCGCAAGAGACCCAGTACTTC. It codes for CASSRGAAQETQYF. Full variable domain (missing parts from reference TRBV7-9 and TRBJ2-5): DTGVSQNPRHKITKRGQNVTFRCDPISEHNRLYWYRQTLGQGPEFLTYFQNEAQLEKSRLLSDRFSAERPKGSFSTLEIQRTEQGDSAMYLCASSRGAAQETQYFGPGTRLLVL.

As regards this clone: A junction end diverges from the germline sequence, so it may reflect a read error. This rearrangement joins TRBV4-1 to TRBJ2-5, with 9 bases aligning to TRBD1. Per the germline V gene, CDR1 is MGHRA and CDR2 is YSYEKL. The CDR3 has 17 residues. CDR3 coding DNA: TGCGCCAGCAGCCAACTTGGCGGGACAGGGTCCCAAAAGACCCAGTACTTC. This sequence encodes CASSQLGGTGSQKTQYF.

CDR3 nucleotides: TGTGCCAGCTCACCGGCCAGGACTACCTACGAGCAGTACTTC. This codes for CASSPARTTYEQYF. This chain uses TRBV18 with TRBJ2-7; D might be TRBD2 (6 bases). Germline CDR1 is KGHSH and CDR2 is LQKENI. This CDR3 has 14 amino acids. Trimming pared 3 bases from V and 2 bases from J, leaving 11 bases between.